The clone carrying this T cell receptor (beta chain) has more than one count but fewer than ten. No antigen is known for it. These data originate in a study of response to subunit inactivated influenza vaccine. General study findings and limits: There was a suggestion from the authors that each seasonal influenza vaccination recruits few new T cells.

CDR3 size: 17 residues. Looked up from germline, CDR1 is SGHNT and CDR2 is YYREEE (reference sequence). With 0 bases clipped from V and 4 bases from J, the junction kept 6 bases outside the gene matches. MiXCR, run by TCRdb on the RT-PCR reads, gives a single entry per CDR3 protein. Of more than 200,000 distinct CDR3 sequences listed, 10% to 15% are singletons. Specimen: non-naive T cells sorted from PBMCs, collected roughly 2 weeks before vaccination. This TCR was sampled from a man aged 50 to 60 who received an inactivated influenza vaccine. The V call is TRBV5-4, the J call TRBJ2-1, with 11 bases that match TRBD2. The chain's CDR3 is CASSLGLAGGRYNEQFF. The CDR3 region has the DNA TGTGCCAGCAGCTTGGGGCTAGCGGGGGGTAGATACAATGAGCAGTTCTTC. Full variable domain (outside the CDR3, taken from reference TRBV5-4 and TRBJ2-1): ETGVTQSPTHLIKTRGQQVTLRCSSQSGHNTVSWYQQALGQGPQFIFQYYREEENGRGNFPPRFSGLQFPNYSSELNVNALELDDSALYLCASSLGLAGGRYNEQFFGPGTRLTVL.